A selection of T cell receptor beta chains follows, all from one sample in a study of shared clonotypes between healthy human individuals. TCRdb's copy holds only in-frame clones and misses some; the assay was immunoSEQ multiplex PCR. The table records some 2,000,000 clones, just under 95% of them present only once. Source material: naive CD8+ T cells sorted from blood. These receptors originate from a man between 18 and 35 years old in good health. The CDR3 runs from the conserved cysteine through the conserved F or W. The D gene is left open where the match is weak. Clone size is shown for a subset of rows, as once, few, many or a class of expanded clone.

D: NA; V: TRBV19; J: TRBJ2-7; size: NA; CDR3: CASSIMSPGSGEQYF; DNA: TGTGCCAGTAGTATTATGTCACCCGGGAGTGGAGAGCAGTACTTC
D: TRBD1; V: TRBV28; J: TRBJ1-1; size: NA; CDR3: CASSWGGTGVFTEAFF; DNA: TGTGCCAGCAGTTGGGGTGGGACAGGAGTTTTCACTGAAGCTTTCTTT
D: TRBD2; V: TRBV9; J: TRBJ2-5; size: NA; CDR3: CASSVGLAGGGETQYF; DNA: TGTGCCAGCAGCGTAGGACTAGCGGGAGGCGGAGAGACCCAGTACTTC
D: NA; V: TRBV7-9; J: TRBJ2-7; size: NA; CDR3: CASRPTGPLGNSSYEQYF; DNA: TGTGCCAGCAGGCCGACGGGACCTCTAGGTAACAGCTCCTACGAGCAGTACTTC
D: NA; V: TRBV5-1; J: TRBJ1-4; size: once; CDR3: CASSLQGFEKLFF; DNA: TGCGCCAGCAGCTTGCAGGGATTCGAAAAACTGTTTTTT
D: NA; V: TRBV30; J: TRBJ2-3; size: NA; CDR3: CAWSDDPVSSTDTQYF; DNA: TGTGCCTGGAGTGATGACCCCGTGTCAAGCACAGATACGCAGTATTTT
D: TRBD1; V: TRBV6-5; J: TRBJ2-7; size: NA; CDR3: CASSYSAQGNEQYF; DNA: TGTGCCAGCAGTTACTCAGCACAGGGGAACGAGCAGTACTTC
D: NA; V: TRBV28; J: TRBJ2-7; size: NA; CDR3: CASSWAESSYEQYF; DNA: TGTGCCAGCAGTTGGGCAGAGAGCTCCTACGAGCAGTACTTC
D: NA; V: TRBV7-2; J: TRBJ2-3; size: NA; CDR3: CASSPVGGTDTQYF; DNA: TGTGCCAGCAGCCCAGTAGGAGGTACAGATACGCAGTATTTT
D: TRBD2; V: TRBV7-9; J: TRBJ2-1; size: NA; CDR3: CASSLLAGGIGDEQFF; DNA: TGTGCCAGCAGCTTACTAGCGGGAGGTATCGGTGATGAGCAGTTCTTC
D: TRBD2; V: TRBV30; J: TRBJ2-5; size: NA; CDR3: CAWTSGSRETQYF; DNA: TGTGCCTGGACTAGCGGGAGTCGGGAGACCCAGTACTTC
D: NA; V: TRBV6-5; J: TRBJ1-2; size: NA; CDR3: CASSYSGQGSGYTF; DNA: TGTGCCAGCAGTTACTCGGGGCAGGGGAGTGGCTACACCTTC
D: TRBD2; V: TRBV30; J: TRBJ2-2; size: NA; CDR3: CAWGLAAGELFF; DNA: TGTGCCTGGGGACTAGCTGCCGGGGAGCTGTTTTTT
D: NA; V: TRBV5-1; J: TRBJ2-1; size: NA; CDR3: CASSSPLGGGPYNEQFF; DNA: TGCGCCAGCAGCTCACCTTTGGGAGGGGGACCATACAATGAGCAGTTCTTC
D: NA; V: TRBV27; J: TRBJ1-6; size: NA; CDR3: CASSWGDEYNSPLHF; DNA: TGTGCCAGCAGTTGGGGCGACGAGTATAATTCACCCCTCCACTTT
D: TRBD1; V: TRBV9; J: TRBJ1-5; size: NA; CDR3: CASSVAGQGKPQHF; DNA: TGTGCCAGCAGCGTAGCGGGACAGGGCAAGCCCCAGCATTTT
D: NA; V: TRBV5-5; J: TRBJ1-1; size: once; CDR3: CASSTKKNTEAFF; DNA: TGTGCCAGCAGCACGAAGAAGAACACTGAAGCTTTCTTT
D: NA; V: TRBV7-6; J: TRBJ2-1; size: NA; CDR3: CASSPWLSGVSYNEQFF; DNA: TGTGCCAGCAGCCCCTGGCTTAGCGGAGTCTCCTACAATGAGCAGTTCTTC
D: NA; V: TRBV4-1; J: TRBJ2-7; size: NA; CDR3: CASSNGDSYEQYF; DNA: TGCGCCAGCAGTAACGGGGACTCCTACGAGCAGTACTTC
D: NA; V: TRBV19; J: TRBJ2-2; size: NA; CDR3: CASILGANTGELFF; DNA: TGTGCCAGTATCCTGGGGGCAAACACCGGGGAGCTGTTTTTT
D: TRBD1; V: TRBV28; J: TRBJ2-2; size: NA; CDR3: CASSFLGGDTGELFF; DNA: TGTGCCAGCAGTTTTTTAGGGGGCGACACCGGGGAGCTGTTTTTT
D: NA; V: TRBV12-1; J: TRBJ1-4; size: NA; CDR3: CARKRGRGGANEKLFF; DNA: TGTGCCCGCAAGCGGGGACGAGGGGGGGCTAATGAAAAACTGTTTTTT
D: TRBD2; V: TRBV13; J: TRBJ2-3; size: NA; CDR3: CASSLGLAGSTDTQYF; DNA: TGTGCCAGCAGCCTCGGACTAGCGGGGTCCACAGATACGCAGTATTTT
D: NA; V: TRBV4-1; J: TRBJ2-7; size: NA; CDR3: CASRPLAGPYEQYF; DNA: TGCGCCAGCAGACCACTCGCGGGTCCCTACGAGCAGTACTTC
D: TRBD1; V: TRBV10-3; J: TRBJ1-1; size: NA; CDR3: CAISPTGTGLKNTEAFF; DNA: TGTGCCATCAGTCCAACCGGGACAGGCCTCAAGAACACTGAAGCTTTCTTT
D: NA; V: TRBV2; J: TRBJ1-5; size: NA; CDR3: CASESSNQPQHF; DNA: TGTGCCAGCGAGAGCAGCAATCAGCCCCAGCATTTT
D: TRBD1; V: TRBV5-6; J: TRBJ1-5; size: NA; CDR3: CASSWDREGMGNQPQHF; DNA: TGTGCCAGCAGCTGGGACAGGGAGGGCATGGGCAATCAGCCCCAGCATTTT
D: NA; V: TRBV27; J: TRBJ2-7; size: NA; CDR3: CASSLGLIGEQYF; DNA: TGTGCCAGCAGTCTAGGACTCATTGGCGAGCAGTACTTC
D: NA; V: TRBV14; J: TRBJ2-3; size: NA; CDR3: CASSQGASVLTDTQYF; DNA: TGTGCCAGCAGCCAAGGGGCTAGCGTACTCACAGATACGCAGTATTTT
D: TRBD1; V: TRBV10-1; J: TRBJ1-2; size: NA; CDR3: CASSAGTGGGYTF; DNA: TGCGCCAGCAGTGCGGGGACAGGGGGTGGCTACACCTTC
D: NA; V: TRBV30; J: TRBJ1-1; size: NA; CDR3: CAWGTVGTEAFF; DNA: TGTGCCTGGGGCACGGTGGGCACTGAAGCTTTCTTT
D: TRBD1; V: TRBV19; J: TRBJ2-7; size: NA; CDR3: CASSIGTGLSYEQYF; DNA: TGTGCCAGTAGTATCGGGACAGGTCTTTCCTACGAGCAGTACTTC
D: NA; V: TRBV4-1; J: TRBJ1-3; size: NA; CDR3: CASSQDIGDRNTIYF; DNA: TGCGCCAGCAGCCAAGATATAGGGGACAGAAACACCATATATTTT